This T cell receptor (beta chain) came from a study of T cell repertoires in aging, cancer and after chemotherapy. Turning to this clonotype: Its antigen remains unknown.

V lost 0 bases, J lost 3 bases, and 13 bases lay in between. Germline CDR1 reads SGHKS; CDR2 reads YYEKEE (reference sequence). The CDR3 is 15 residues long. TRB rearrangements spanning V, D and J were amplified using mixed TRB-A/B primers. TCRdb itself ran the multiplex PCR reads through MiXCR, one entry per CDR3 protein. The sample carries about 1,700 distinct CDR3 sequences, approximately 59% recorded once. General study results and limits: Lymphoid organ infiltration in hematological cancer patients may impair thymic emigration or peripheral T cell expansion. Untreated cancer patients had significantly lower blood TCR diversity than age-matched healthy donors.

TCR beta rearrangements were amplified from peripheral blood genomic DNA. V and J are TRBV5-5 and TRBJ2-7; D tentatively fits TRBD1 or TRBD2 (6 bases each). Sequencing input: blood. The origin of this receptor is a human donor with a blood cancer. CDR3 amino acids: CASSLAGAVLYEQYF. Here the CDR3 DNA reads TGTGCCAGCAGCTTGGCGGGGGCAGTCCTCTACGAGCAGTACTTC.